This T cell receptor beta chain was sequenced for a study of cytomegalovirus exposure and HLA in healthy donors. The study's findings and limits: Altogether, some 170 TCR beta chains were recorded as cytomegalovirus-associated.

Clones were read by immunoSEQ multiplex PCR, and TCRdb kept only the in-frame ones, dropping some. The data show about 360,000 clones, approximately 90% seen once. Trimming left V 3 bases short and J 1 base short, with 3 bases between. Germline V gene sequence: CDR1 LNHDA, CDR2 SQIVND (reference sequence). The CDR3 is 12 residues long. Worth noting for this clone: The antigen is unknown. Other DNA sequences from this sample encode an identical CDR3 as well.

The receptor comes from a woman aged 18-35 years in good health and CMV-seronegative. The J gene is TRBJ1-1, the V gene TRBV19, with no clear D. Sequencing used PBMCs. This CDR3 is CASSIRNTEAFF. CDR3 nucleotides: TGTGCCAGTAGTATTAGGAACACTGAAGCTTTCTTT.